This T cell receptor beta chain is from a study of blood T cell repertoires in COVID-19. The overall study: PBMCs, B-cell-depleted T cells, or T cells provided the cDNA or gDNA that made up the material.

Methods used by the authors: Reference gene primers were amplified, and this amplification served to estimate nucleated cell counts. Assay: immunoSEQ multiplex PCR; the TCRdb copy retains only in-frame clones and omits some. V and J calls and clone size are copied from that table; D and trimming were computed from the DNA. The sample includes approximately 500,000 clones, 89% of them seen just once. From germline, CDR1 is LNHNV and CDR2 YYDKDF (reference sequence). The CDR3 length is 16 residues. J was trimmed by 8 bases and V by 4 bases; bases with no gene match: 13. Enrolled during active infection, Seattle patients were then followed longitudinally.

The origin of this receptor is a man between 18 and 35 years old with COVID-19, enrolled during active disease. The chain recombines TRBV15 with TRBJ1-4, with 7 bases fitting TRBD1. Sequenced: peripheral blood. CDR3 coding DNA: TGTGCCACCAGCAAGAGGACAGGTACATCGCGGGAAAAACTGTTTTTT. Its translation: CATSKRTGTSREKLFF.